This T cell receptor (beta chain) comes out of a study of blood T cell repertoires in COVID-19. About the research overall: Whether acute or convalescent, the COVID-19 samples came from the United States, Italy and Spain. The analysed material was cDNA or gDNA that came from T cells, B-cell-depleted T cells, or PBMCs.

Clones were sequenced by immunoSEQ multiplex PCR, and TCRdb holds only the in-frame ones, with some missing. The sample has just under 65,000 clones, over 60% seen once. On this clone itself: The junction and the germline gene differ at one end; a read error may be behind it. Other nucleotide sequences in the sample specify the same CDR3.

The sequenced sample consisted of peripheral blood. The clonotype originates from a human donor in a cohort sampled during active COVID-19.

In nucleotides, the CDR3 is TGTGCTAGCAGTTTAACCGGACAGTTCGAGAGGCCCTACGAGCAGTACTTC. Encoded protein: CASSLTGQFERPYEQYF. This chain uses TRBV28 with TRBJ2-7; a possible D gene is TRBD1 (6 bases). Per the germline V gene, CDR1 is MDHEN and CDR2 is SYDVKM. This CDR3 comprises 17 residues.